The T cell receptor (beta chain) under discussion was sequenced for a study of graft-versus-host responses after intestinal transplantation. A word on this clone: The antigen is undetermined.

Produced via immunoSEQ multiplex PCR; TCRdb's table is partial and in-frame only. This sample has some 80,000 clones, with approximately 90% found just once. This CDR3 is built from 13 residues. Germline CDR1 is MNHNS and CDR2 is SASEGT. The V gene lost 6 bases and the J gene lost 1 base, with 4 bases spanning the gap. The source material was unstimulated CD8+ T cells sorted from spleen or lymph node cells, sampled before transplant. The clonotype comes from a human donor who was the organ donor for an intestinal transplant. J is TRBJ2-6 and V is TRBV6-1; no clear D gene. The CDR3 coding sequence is TGTGCCAGCAGGGAGTCTGGGGCCAACGTCCTGACTTTC. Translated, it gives CASRESGANVLTF.